At least ten counts were recorded for the clone carrying this T cell receptor (beta chain). The antigen remains unidentified. The data were taken from a study of post-analysis software for immune sequencing data. Study information: Relapsing-remitting, secondary progressive and progressive-relapsing multiple sclerosis were all included among the disease courses. General observations from the study: For normalized Chao1 diversity, multiple sclerosis patients scored significantly lower than controls did. Patients carried roughly 5 TRBV segments more frequently than controls did, and TRBV5-6, TRBV5-1 and TRBV20-1 were among them.

Unique molecular identifiers tagged the TCR beta cDNA libraries. TCRdb passed the PCR reads through MiXCR, listing each CDR3 protein once. The sample lists around 770,000 distinct CDR3 sequences, around 42% seen once, with 4% to 5% in the top ten. Trimming took 4 bases from V and 1 from J; bases not matched to a gene: 4. Per germline, CDR1 LGHDT and CDR2 YNNKEL (reference sequence). The CDR3 has 15 amino acids. The receptor comes from a girl aged 5-17 years with multiple sclerosis. This chain connects TRBV3-1 to TRBJ2-5; 9 positions match TRBD1. What was sequenced was blood. Here the CDR3 DNA reads TGTGCCAGCAGCCTATGGGACAGGGCCCAAGAGACCCAGTACTTC. Amino acid sequence: CASSLWDRAQETQYF.